This entry concerns a single T cell receptor beta chain. With 4 bases clipped from V and 2 bases from J, the junction kept 7 bases outside the gene matches. CDR1 and CDR2 (germline): LNHDA, SQIVND (reference sequence). The CDR3 sequence is 17 residues long. The data were taken from a study of blood T cell repertoires in COVID-19. In the original analysis: Amplification of reference gene primers provided the estimated nucleated cell counts. Profiling relied on immunoSEQ multiplex PCR, and the TCRdb table lists in-frame clones only, not all of them. The DNA was the basis for D and trimming; V, J and clone size are from that table. Seen here are roughly 150,000 clones, 80% to 85% observed once, and the top ten hold around 5.1%.

What was sequenced was PBMCs or T cells enriched from blood (not recorded which). The clonotype was recovered from a man between 70 and 80 years old who had been exposed to COVID-19. This rearrangement joins TRBV19 to TRBJ2-3; 12 bases map to TRBD2. In nucleotides, the CDR3 is TGTGCCAGTAGTACGCAGGGACTAGCGGGTTCCACAGATACGCAGTATTTT. This gives the protein CASSTQGLAGSTDTQYF.